What follows describes a single TCR beta chain. The record originates from a study of technical replicates of blood from a handful of donors. This CDR3 region has 14 residues. CDR1 and CDR2 (germline): MDHEN, SYDVKM. V was cut by 4 bases and J by 7 bases, with 14 bases left in between. Data came from immunoSEQ multiplex PCR; TCRdb stores just in-frame clones and leaves some out. The repertoire holds almost 90,000 clones, with over 90% as singletons. This chain links TRBV28 with TRBJ1-3, with a tentative D call TRBD1 (5 bases). The sequenced sample was T cells isolated from PBMCs. This clonotype was sampled from a human donor in good health. CDR3 in amino acids: CASSSGEGYNTIYF. The CDR3, as DNA: TGTGCCAGCAGTTCGGGGGAGGGATACAACACCATATATTTT.